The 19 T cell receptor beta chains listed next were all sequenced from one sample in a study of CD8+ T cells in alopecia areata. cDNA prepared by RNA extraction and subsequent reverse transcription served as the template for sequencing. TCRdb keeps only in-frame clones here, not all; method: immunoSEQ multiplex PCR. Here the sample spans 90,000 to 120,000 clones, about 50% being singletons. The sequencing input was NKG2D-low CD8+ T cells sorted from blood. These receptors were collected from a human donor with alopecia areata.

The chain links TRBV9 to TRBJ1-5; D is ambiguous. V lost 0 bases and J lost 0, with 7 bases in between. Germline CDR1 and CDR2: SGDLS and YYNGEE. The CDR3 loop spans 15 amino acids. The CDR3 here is CASSVGTASNQPQHF. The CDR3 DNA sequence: TGTGCCAGCAGCGTAGGCACAGCTAGCAATCAGCCCCAGCATTTT.

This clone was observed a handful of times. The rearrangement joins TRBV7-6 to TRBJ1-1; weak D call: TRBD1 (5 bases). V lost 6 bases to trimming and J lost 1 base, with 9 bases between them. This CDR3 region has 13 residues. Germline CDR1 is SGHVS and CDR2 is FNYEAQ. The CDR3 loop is CASRQAANTEAFF. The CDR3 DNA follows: TGTGCCAGCAGACAGGCGGCGAACACTGAAGCTTTCTTT. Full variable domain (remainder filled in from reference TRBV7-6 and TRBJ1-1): GAGVSQSPRYKVTKRGQDVALRCDPISGHVSLYWYRQALGQGPEFLTYFNYEAQQDKSGLPNDRFSAERPEGSISTLTIQRTEQRDSAMYRCASRQAANTEAFFGQGTRLTVV.

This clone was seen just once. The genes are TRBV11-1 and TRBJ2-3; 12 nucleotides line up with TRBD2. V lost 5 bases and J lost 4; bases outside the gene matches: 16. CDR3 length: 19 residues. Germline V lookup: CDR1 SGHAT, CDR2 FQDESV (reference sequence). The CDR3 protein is CASSPSRGLAGSQADTQYF. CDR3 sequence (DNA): TGTGCCAGCAGCCCCTCCCGAGGACTAGCGGGAAGTCAGGCAGATACGCAGTATTTT.

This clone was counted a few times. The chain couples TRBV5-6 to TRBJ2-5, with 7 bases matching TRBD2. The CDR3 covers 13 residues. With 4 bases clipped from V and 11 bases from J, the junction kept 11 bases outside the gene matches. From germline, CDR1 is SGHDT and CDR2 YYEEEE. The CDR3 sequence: CASSLGTAGEQYF. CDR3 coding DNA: TGTGCCAGCAGCCTAGGGACGGCGGGGGAGCAGTACTTC.

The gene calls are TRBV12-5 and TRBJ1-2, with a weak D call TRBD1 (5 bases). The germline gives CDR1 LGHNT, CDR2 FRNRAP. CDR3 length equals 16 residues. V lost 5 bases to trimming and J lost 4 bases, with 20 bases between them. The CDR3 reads CASGPSEKQGAYGYTF. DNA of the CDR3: TGTGCTAGTGGTCCATCAGAAAAGCAGGGCGCCTATGGCTACACCTTC.

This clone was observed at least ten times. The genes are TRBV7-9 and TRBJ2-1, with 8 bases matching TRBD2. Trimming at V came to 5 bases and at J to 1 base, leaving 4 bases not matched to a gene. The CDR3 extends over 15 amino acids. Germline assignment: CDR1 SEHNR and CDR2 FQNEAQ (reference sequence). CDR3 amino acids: CASSDVAGSYNEQFF. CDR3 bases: TGTGCCAGCAGCGACGTAGCGGGATCCTACAATGAGCAGTTCTTC.

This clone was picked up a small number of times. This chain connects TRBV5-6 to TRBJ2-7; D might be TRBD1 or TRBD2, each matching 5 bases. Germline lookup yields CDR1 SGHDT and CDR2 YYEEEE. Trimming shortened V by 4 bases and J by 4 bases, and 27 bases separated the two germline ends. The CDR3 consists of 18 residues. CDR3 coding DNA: TGTGCCAGCAGCCCCTGGTGGGACCCGAACGGAGCCCTTTACGAGCAGTACTTC. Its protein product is CASSPWWDPNGALYEQYF. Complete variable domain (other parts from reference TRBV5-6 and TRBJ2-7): DAGVTQSPTHLIKTRGQQVTLRCSPKSGHDTVSWYQQALGQGPQFIFQYYEEEERQRGNFPDRFSGHQFPNYSSELNVNALLLGDSALYLCASSPWWDPNGALYEQYFGPGTRLTVT.

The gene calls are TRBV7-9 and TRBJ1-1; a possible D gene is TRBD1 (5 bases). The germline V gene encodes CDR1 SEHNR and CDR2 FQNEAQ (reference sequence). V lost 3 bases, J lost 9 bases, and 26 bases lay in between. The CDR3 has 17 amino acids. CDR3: CASSLPPRGEVGFKAFF. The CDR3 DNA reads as TGTGCCAGCAGCTTGCCCCCCCGGGGGGAAGTCGGCTTTAAAGCTTTCTTT.

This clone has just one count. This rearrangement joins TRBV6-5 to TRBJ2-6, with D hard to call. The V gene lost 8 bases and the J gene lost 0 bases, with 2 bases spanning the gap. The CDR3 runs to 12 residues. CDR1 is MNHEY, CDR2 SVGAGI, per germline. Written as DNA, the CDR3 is TGTGCCAGCCGCTCTGGGGCCAACGTCCTGACTTTC. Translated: CASRSGANVLTF.

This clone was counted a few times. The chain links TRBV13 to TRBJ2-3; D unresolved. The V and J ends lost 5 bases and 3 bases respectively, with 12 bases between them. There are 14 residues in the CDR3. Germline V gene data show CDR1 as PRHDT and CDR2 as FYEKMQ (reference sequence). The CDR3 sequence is CASSETKETDTQYF. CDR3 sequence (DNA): TGTGCCAGCAGCGAAACGAAGGAAACAGATACGCAGTATTTT.

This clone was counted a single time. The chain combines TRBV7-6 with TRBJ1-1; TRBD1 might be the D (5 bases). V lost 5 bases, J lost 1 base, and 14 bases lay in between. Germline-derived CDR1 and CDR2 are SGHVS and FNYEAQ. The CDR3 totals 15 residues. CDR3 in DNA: TGTGCCAGCAGCCCAGAACCGCAGGGGAACACTGAAGCTTTCTTT. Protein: CASSPEPQGNTEAFF.

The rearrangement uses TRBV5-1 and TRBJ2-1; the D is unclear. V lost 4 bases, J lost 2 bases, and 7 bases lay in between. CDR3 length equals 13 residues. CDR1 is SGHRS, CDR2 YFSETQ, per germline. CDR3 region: CASSPPPYNEQFF. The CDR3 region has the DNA TGCGCCAGCAGCCCCCCTCCCTACAATGAGCAGTTCTTC.

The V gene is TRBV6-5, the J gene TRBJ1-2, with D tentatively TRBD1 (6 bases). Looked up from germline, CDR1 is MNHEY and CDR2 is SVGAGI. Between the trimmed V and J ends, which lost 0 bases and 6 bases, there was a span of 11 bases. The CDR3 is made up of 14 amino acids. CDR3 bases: TGTGCCAGCAGTTACTCATCAGGGGTGGATGGCTACACCTTC. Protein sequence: CASSYSSGVDGYTF.

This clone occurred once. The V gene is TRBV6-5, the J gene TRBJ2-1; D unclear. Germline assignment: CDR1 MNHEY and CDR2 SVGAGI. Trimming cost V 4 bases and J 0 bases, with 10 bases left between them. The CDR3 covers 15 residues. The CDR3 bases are TGTGCCAGCAGTTCCACGGGCAGCTCCTACAATGAGCAGTTCTTC. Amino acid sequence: CASSSTGSSYNEQFF.

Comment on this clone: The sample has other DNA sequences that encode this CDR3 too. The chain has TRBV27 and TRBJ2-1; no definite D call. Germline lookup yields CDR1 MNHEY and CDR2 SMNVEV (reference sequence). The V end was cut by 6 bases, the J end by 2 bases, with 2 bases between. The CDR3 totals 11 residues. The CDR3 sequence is CASRTYNEQFF. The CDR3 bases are TGTGCCAGCAGAACCTACAATGAGCAGTTCTTC.

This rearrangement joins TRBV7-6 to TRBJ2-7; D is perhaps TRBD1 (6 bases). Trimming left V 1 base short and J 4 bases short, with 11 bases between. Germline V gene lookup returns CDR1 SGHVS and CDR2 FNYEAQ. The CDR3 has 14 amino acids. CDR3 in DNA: TGTGCCAGCAGCTTAGGCACAGGGAGATACGAGCAGTACTTC. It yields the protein CASSLGTGRYEQYF.

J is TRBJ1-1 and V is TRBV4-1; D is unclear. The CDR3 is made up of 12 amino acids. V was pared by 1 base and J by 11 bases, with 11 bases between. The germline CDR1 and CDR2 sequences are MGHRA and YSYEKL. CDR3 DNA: TGCGCCAGCAGCCAAGTACCAGGCGGGGCTTTCTTT. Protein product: CASSQVPGGAFF.

DNA for the CDR3: TGTGCCACCCGACAGGGGGGCTACGAGCAGTACTTC. The encoded protein is CATRQGGYEQYF. The chain recombines TRBV10-3 with TRBJ2-7; 9 nucleotides match TRBD1. Germline lookup yields CDR1 ENHRY and CDR2 SYGVKD. The CDR3 has 12 amino acids. V gave up 10 bases and J gave up 3 bases; unmatched junction bases: 4.

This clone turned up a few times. In DNA, the CDR3 is TGTGCCAGCAGTTCTCCGTGGGCACGCTACGAGCAGTACTTC. Translation: CASSSPWARYEQYF. The V and J genes are TRBV28 and TRBJ2-7; no firm D call. CDR3 size: 14 residues. Trimming left V 4 bases short and J 3 bases short, with 13 bases between. From germline, CDR1 is MDHEN and CDR2 SYDVKM. The variable domain in full, completed from reference TRBV28 and TRBJ2-7, reads DVKVTQSSRYLVKRTGEKVFLECVQDMDHENMFWYRQDPGLGLRLIYFSYDVKMKEKGDIPEGYSVSREKKERFSLILESASTNQTSMYLCASSSPWARYEQYFGPGTRLTVT.